This is a list of T cell receptor beta chains from one sample in a study of cytomegalovirus exposure and HLA in healthy donors. Only in-frame clones appear in the TCRdb table, and some are missing; sequencing was by immunoSEQ multiplex PCR. The sample shows 200,000 or so clones, about 84% of them seen only once. The sequencing sample was made of PBMCs. These receptors originate from a man aged 45-65 years in good health and CMV-seronegative. Each CDR3 is given with its conserved first and last residue. A D gene is named only where the DNA matches it firmly. For some rows the clone size is stated as once, few or many, or as a class when expanded; others skip it.

J gene: TRBJ1-2; D gene: .; clone size: .; V gene: TRBV7-9; CDR3 protein: CSSSSSTYGYTF; CDR3 DNA: TGTTCCAGCAGCTCCAGTACCTATGGCTACACCTTC
J gene: TRBJ1-1; D gene: TRBD1; clone size: .; V gene: TRBV10-2; CDR3 protein: CASGGTVNTEAFF; CDR3 DNA: TGCGCCAGCGGAGGGACAGTTAACACTGAAGCTTTCTTT
J gene: TRBJ2-1; D gene: .; clone size: once; V gene: TRBV12-2; CDR3 protein: CASRYPIGTGTFNEQFF; CDR3 DNA: TGTGCAAGTCGCTACCCAATTGGGACAGGGACTTTCAATGAGCAGTTCTTC
J gene: TRBJ2-1; D gene: .; clone size: once; V gene: TRBV7-2; CDR3 protein: CASRFSGANEQFF; CDR3 DNA: TGTGCCAGCAGATTTAGCGGCGCCAATGAGCAGTTCTTC
J gene: TRBJ2-1; D gene: TRBD1; clone size: few; V gene: TRBV5-1; CDR3 protein: CASSTGTGGYNEQFF; CDR3 DNA: TGCGCCAGCAGCACCGGGACAGGGGGTTACAATGAGCAGTTCTTC
J gene: TRBJ2-2; D gene: .; clone size: once; V gene: TRBV2; CDR3 protein: CASRDTEVSGELFF; CDR3 DNA: TGTGCCAGCAGGGATACAGAAGTGTCCGGGGAGCTGTTTTTT
J gene: TRBJ1-1; D gene: TRBD1; clone size: once; V gene: TRBV5-1; CDR3 protein: CASSLGTGFGTEAFF; CDR3 DNA: TGCGCCAGCAGCTTGGGGACAGGGTTCGGCACTGAAGCTTTCTTT
J gene: TRBJ2-3; D gene: .; clone size: .; V gene: TRBV5-1; CDR3 protein: CASSLEQPADTQYF; CDR3 DNA: TGCGCCAGCAGCTTGGAACAGCCCGCAGATACGCAGTATTTT
J gene: TRBJ2-1; D gene: TRBD2; clone size: .; V gene: TRBV7-8; CDR3 protein: CASASGGAKFF; CDR3 DNA: TGTGCCAGCGCTAGCGGGGGGGCAAAGTTCTTC
J gene: TRBJ1-5; D gene: TRBD1; clone size: .; V gene: TRBV2; CDR3 protein: CASSPEQGNQPQHF; CDR3 DNA: TGTGCCAGCAGTCCGGAACAGGGGAATCAGCCCCAGCATTTT
J gene: TRBJ1-6; D gene: .; clone size: .; V gene: TRBV9; CDR3 protein: CASSVESGGHSPLHF; CDR3 DNA: TGTGCCAGCAGCGTAGAGTCGGGGGGTCACTCACCCCTCCACTTT
J gene: TRBJ1-1; D gene: .; clone size: .; V gene: TRBV5-1; CDR3 protein: CASSLIVNTEAFF; CDR3 DNA: TGCGCCAGCAGCTTGATAGTGAACACTGAAGCTTTCTTT
J gene: TRBJ1-5; D gene: .; clone size: .; V gene: TRBV6-1; CDR3 protein: CASKLFDSNQPQHF; CDR3 DNA: TGTGCCAGCAAACTATTCGACAGCAATCAGCCCCAGCATTTT
J gene: TRBJ1-6; D gene: .; clone size: .; V gene: TRBV6-5; CDR3 protein: CASSSGDWGHLSLHF; CDR3 DNA: TGTGCCAGCAGTTCGGGGGATTGGGGCCATTTATCCCTCCACTTT
J gene: TRBJ2-5; D gene: .; clone size: .; V gene: TRBV7-3; CDR3 protein: CASSLLGEQETQYF; CDR3 DNA: TGTGCCAGCAGCTTATTAGGAGAACAAGAGACCCAGTACTTC
J gene: TRBJ1-2; D gene: .; clone size: .; V gene: TRBV4-1; CDR3 protein: CASSQDQTAYYGYTF; CDR3 DNA: TGCGCCAGCAGCCAAGATCAAACAGCCTACTATGGCTACACCTTC
J gene: TRBJ2-7; D gene: .; clone size: .; V gene: TRBV7-2; CDR3 protein: CASSLTSTGSEQYF; CDR3 DNA: TGTGCCAGCAGCTTAACCTCCACAGGGTCTGAGCAGTACTTC
J gene: TRBJ2-5; D gene: TRBD2; clone size: .; V gene: TRBV27; CDR3 protein: CASSLSRGETQYF; CDR3 DNA: TGTGCCAGCAGTTTATCGCGGGGGGAGACCCAGTACTTC
J gene: TRBJ1-6; D gene: TRBD1; clone size: .; V gene: TRBV27; CDR3 protein: CASSSGQGGLPLHF; CDR3 DNA: TGTGCCAGCAGTTCGGGACAGGGGGGTCTGCCCCTCCACTTT
J gene: TRBJ1-6; D gene: TRBD1; clone size: .; V gene: TRBV7-9; CDR3 protein: CSSSRGTGENSPLHF; CDR3 DNA: TGTTCCAGCAGCAGGGGGACAGGGGAAAATTCACCCCTCCACTTT
J gene: TRBJ2-1; D gene: .; clone size: .; V gene: TRBV7-9; CDR3 protein: CASSLVTAGEQFF; CDR3 DNA: TGTGCCAGCAGCTTAGTTACGGCGGGCGAGCAGTTCTTC
J gene: TRBJ2-7; D gene: TRBD1; clone size: .; V gene: TRBV4-3; CDR3 protein: CASSKDREAYEQYF; CDR3 DNA: TGCGCCAGCAGTAAAGACAGGGAAGCCTACGAGCAGTACTTC
J gene: TRBJ1-2; D gene: TRBD1; clone size: .; V gene: TRBV9; CDR3 protein: CASSLRGRGEGGYTF; CDR3 DNA: TGTGCCAGCAGCCTCCGAGGCAGGGGGGAAGGCGGCTACACCTTC
J gene: TRBJ1-1; D gene: TRBD1; clone size: few; V gene: TRBV7-2; CDR3 protein: CASSQQGQGARTEAFF; CDR3 DNA: TGTGCCAGCAGCCAGCAGGGCCAGGGGGCTCGAACTGAAGCTTTCTTT
J gene: TRBJ2-7; D gene: TRBD1; clone size: .; V gene: TRBV25-1; CDR3 protein: CASSEWDRVDEQYF; CDR3 DNA: TGTGCCAGCAGTGAATGGGACAGGGTAGACGAGCAGTACTTC
J gene: TRBJ2-1; D gene: .; clone size: .; V gene: TRBV7-2; CDR3 protein: CASSLVGRVNEQFF; CDR3 DNA: TGTGCCAGCAGCTTAGTAGGCAGGGTCAATGAGCAGTTCTTC
J gene: TRBJ2-7; D gene: TRBD1; clone size: .; V gene: TRBV29-1; CDR3 protein: CSVGTGGGEQYF; CDR3 DNA: TGCAGCGTTGGGACAGGGGGAGGCGAGCAGTACTTC
J gene: TRBJ2-7; D gene: .; clone size: few; V gene: TRBV27; CDR3 protein: CASRSLQPDYEQYF; CDR3 DNA: TGTGCCAGCAGGAGTTTACAGCCTGACTACGAGCAGTACTTC
J gene: TRBJ2-3; D gene: .; clone size: .; V gene: TRBV28; CDR3 protein: CASSLATSTDTQYF; CDR3 DNA: TGTGCCAGCAGTTTGGCCACCAGCACAGATACGCAGTATTTT
J gene: TRBJ2-1; D gene: .; clone size: .; V gene: TRBV4-2; CDR3 protein: CASSQDRGSGETYNEQFF; CDR3 DNA: TGTGCCAGCAGCCAAGATCGAGGGAGCGGTGAGACCTACAATGAGCAGTTCTTC
J gene: TRBJ1-4; D gene: .; clone size: .; V gene: TRBV27; CDR3 protein: CASRGWGGDEKLFF; CDR3 DNA: TGTGCCAGCAGGGGGTGGGGGGGGGACGAAAAACTGTTTTTT
J gene: TRBJ2-2; D gene: .; clone size: .; V gene: TRBV4-3; CDR3 protein: CASSRAQSPPGELFF; CDR3 DNA: TGCGCCAGCAGCCGGGCGCAGTCTCCCCCCGGGGAGCTGTTTTTT
J gene: TRBJ2-1; D gene: .; clone size: .; V gene: TRBV30; CDR3 protein: CAWSRGHEQFF; CDR3 DNA: TGTGCCTGGAGTCGTGGCCATGAGCAGTTCTTC
J gene: TRBJ1-2; D gene: TRBD1; clone size: .; V gene: TRBV19; CDR3 protein: CASSIDLYGDRGYGYTF; CDR3 DNA: TGTGCCAGTAGTATAGATCTATACGGGGACAGGGGCTATGGCTACACCTTC
J gene: TRBJ2-7; D gene: TRBD2; clone size: once; V gene: TRBV18; CDR3 protein: CASSLPSGGAYEQYF; CDR3 DNA: TGTGCCAGCTCACTACCTAGCGGGGGGGCCTACGAGCAGTACTTC
J gene: TRBJ2-2; D gene: .; clone size: .; V gene: TRBV4-3; CDR3 protein: CASSQDEPTVTGELFF; CDR3 DNA: TGCGCCAGCAGCCAAGACGAACCAACAGTCACCGGGGAGCTGTTTTTT
J gene: TRBJ1-1; D gene: TRBD1; clone size: once; V gene: TRBV6-5; CDR3 protein: CASSQGAGAEAFF; CDR3 DNA: TGTGCCAGCAGTCAGGGGGCAGGGGCTGAAGCTTTCTTT
J gene: TRBJ2-7; D gene: .; clone size: .; V gene: TRBV5-6; CDR3 protein: CASSHRRAYEQYF; CDR3 DNA: TGTGCCAGCAGCCACAGGCGTGCCTACGAGCAGTACTTC
J gene: TRBJ1-1; D gene: TRBD1; clone size: .; V gene: TRBV6-5; CDR3 protein: CASSSGGALNTEAFF; CDR3 DNA: TGTGCCAGCAGTTCAGGGGGCGCGCTGAACACTGAAGCTTTCTTT
J gene: TRBJ2-7; D gene: .; clone size: .; V gene: TRBV27; CDR3 protein: CASSLFGHLYEQYF; CDR3 DNA: TGTGCCAGCAGTTTGTTTGGACACCTATACGAGCAGTACTTC
J gene: TRBJ2-7; D gene: TRBD1; clone size: few; V gene: TRBV7-8; CDR3 protein: CASSVTGGARSYEQYF; CDR3 DNA: TGTGCCAGCAGCGTGACAGGGGGCGCACGATCCTACGAGCAGTACTTC
J gene: TRBJ1-2; D gene: .; clone size: .; V gene: TRBV6-4; CDR3 protein: CASSEGHGTSNYGYTF; CDR3 DNA: TGTGCCAGCAGTGAAGGTCACGGGACATCAAACTATGGCTACACCTTC
J gene: TRBJ2-2; D gene: TRBD2; clone size: .; V gene: TRBV7-8; CDR3 protein: CASSLLAGLTGELFF; CDR3 DNA: TGTGCCAGCAGCTTACTAGCGGGCCTCACCGGGGAGCTGTTTTTT
J gene: TRBJ2-1; D gene: TRBD2; clone size: .; V gene: TRBV10-2; CDR3 protein: CASGGGYNEQFF; CDR3 DNA: TGCGCCAGCGGGGGAGGGTACAATGAGCAGTTCTTC
J gene: TRBJ1-5; D gene: .; clone size: .; V gene: TRBV2; CDR3 protein: CASSEGRPNNQPQHF; CDR3 DNA: TGTGCCAGCAGTGAGGGCAGGCCGAACAATCAGCCCCAGCATTTT
J gene: TRBJ2-5; D gene: .; clone size: .; V gene: TRBV5-1; CDR3 protein: CASSLAQPGRETQYF; CDR3 DNA: TGCGCCAGCAGCTTGGCCCAGCCGGGTCGCGAGACCCAGTACTTC
J gene: TRBJ1-1; D gene: .; clone size: .; V gene: TRBV30; CDR3 protein: CAWRPYENAEAFF; CDR3 DNA: TGTGCCTGGAGGCCGTATGAGAACGCTGAAGCTTTCTTT
J gene: TRBJ2-7; D gene: TRBD2; clone size: .; V gene: TRBV5-6; CDR3 protein: CASRRGGGEQYF; CDR3 DNA: TGTGCCAGCAGGCGGGGGGGTGGGGAGCAGTACTTC
J gene: TRBJ1-5; D gene: TRBD1; clone size: .; V gene: TRBV9; CDR3 protein: CASSEAGTGFDQPQHF; CDR3 DNA: TGTGCCAGCAGCGAAGCCGGGACAGGGTTTGATCAGCCCCAGCATTTT
J gene: TRBJ2-7; D gene: TRBD2; clone size: .; V gene: TRBV2; CDR3 protein: CASSEQRGVSYEQYF; CDR3 DNA: TGTGCCAGCAGTGAACAGCGGGGGGTCTCCTACGAGCAGTACTTC
J gene: TRBJ2-3; D gene: TRBD2; clone size: .; V gene: TRBV2; CDR3 protein: CASVEAGGFTDTQYF; CDR3 DNA: TGTGCCAGCGTTGAGGCGGGGGGCTTCACAGATACGCAGTATTTT
J gene: TRBJ1-6; D gene: .; clone size: .; V gene: TRBV7-2; CDR3 protein: CASSYRVADSPLHF; CDR3 DNA: TGTGCCAGCAGCTACCGGGTCGCGGATTCACCCCTCCACTTT
J gene: TRBJ2-1; D gene: .; clone size: .; V gene: TRBV9; CDR3 protein: CASSVGMGGKSSYNEQFF; CDR3 DNA: TGTGCCAGCAGCGTAGGAATGGGCGGGAAAAGCTCCTACAATGAGCAGTTCTTC
J gene: TRBJ1-4; D gene: TRBD1; clone size: .; V gene: TRBV7-9; CDR3 protein: CASSPQGANEKLFF; CDR3 DNA: TGTGCCAGCAGCCCGCAGGGGGCTAATGAAAAACTGTTTTTT